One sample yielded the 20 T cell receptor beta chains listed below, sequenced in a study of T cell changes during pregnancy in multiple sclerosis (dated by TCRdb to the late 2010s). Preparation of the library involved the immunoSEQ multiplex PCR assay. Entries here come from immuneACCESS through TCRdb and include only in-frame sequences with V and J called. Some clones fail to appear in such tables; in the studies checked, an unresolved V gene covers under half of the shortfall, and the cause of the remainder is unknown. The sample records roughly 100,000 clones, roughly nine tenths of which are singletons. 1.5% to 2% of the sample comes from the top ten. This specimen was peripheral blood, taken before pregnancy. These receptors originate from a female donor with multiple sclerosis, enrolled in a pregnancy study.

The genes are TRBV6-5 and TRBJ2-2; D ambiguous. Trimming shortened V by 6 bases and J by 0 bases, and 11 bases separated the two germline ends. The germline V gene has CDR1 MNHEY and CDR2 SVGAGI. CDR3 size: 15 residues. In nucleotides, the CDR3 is TGTGCCAGCAGCCCAGGATTTGCGAACACCGGGGAGCTGTTTTTT. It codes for CASSPGFANTGELFF.

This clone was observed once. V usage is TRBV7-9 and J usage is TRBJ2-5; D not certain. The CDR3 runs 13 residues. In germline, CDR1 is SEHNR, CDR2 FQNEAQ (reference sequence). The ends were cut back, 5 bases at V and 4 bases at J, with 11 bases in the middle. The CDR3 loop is CASSHPGLETQYF. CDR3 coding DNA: TGTGCCAGCAGCCACCCCGGTCTAGAGACCCAGTACTTC.

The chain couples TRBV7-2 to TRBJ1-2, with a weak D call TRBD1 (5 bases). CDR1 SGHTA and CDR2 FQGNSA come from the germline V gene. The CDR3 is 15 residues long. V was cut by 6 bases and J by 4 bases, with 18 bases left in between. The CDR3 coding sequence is TGTGCCAGCAGGAATACAGGCTCCGGTCTCTATGGCTACACCTTC. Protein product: CASRNTGSGLYGYTF.

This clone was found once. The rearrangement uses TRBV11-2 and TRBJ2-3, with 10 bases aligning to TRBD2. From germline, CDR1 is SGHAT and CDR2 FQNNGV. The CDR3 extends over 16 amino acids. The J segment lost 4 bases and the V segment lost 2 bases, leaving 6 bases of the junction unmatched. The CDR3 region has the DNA TGTGCCAGCAGCTTAAAGCGGGGGGGCCGCCCAGATACGCAGTATTTT. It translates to CASSLKRGGRPDTQYF.

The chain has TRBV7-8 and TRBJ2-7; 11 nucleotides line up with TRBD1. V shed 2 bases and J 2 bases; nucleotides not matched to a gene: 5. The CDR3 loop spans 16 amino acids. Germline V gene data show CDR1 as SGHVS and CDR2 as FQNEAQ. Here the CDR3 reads CASSLIGTGGTYEQYF. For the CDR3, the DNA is TGTGCCAGCAGCTTAATAGGGACAGGGGGAACCTACGAGCAGTACTTC.

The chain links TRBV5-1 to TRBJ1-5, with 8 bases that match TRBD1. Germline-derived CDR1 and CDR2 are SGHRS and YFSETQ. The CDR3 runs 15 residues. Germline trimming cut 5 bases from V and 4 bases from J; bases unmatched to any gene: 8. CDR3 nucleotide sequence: TGCGCCAGCAGATTTGGGACAGGAGTAAATCAGCCCCAGCATTTT. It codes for CASRFGTGVNQPQHF.

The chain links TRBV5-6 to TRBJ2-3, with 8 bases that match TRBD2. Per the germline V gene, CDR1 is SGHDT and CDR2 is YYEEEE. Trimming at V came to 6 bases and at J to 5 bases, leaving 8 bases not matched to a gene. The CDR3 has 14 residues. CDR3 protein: CASTRGGPGDTQYF. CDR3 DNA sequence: TGTGCCAGCACCCGGGGGGGGCCGGGAGATACGCAGTATTTT.

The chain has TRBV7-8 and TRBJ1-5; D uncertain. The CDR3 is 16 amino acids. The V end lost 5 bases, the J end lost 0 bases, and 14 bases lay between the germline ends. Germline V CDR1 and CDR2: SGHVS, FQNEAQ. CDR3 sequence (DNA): TGTGCCAGCAGCCCAGCCCTCGCTAGTAGCAATCAGCCCCAGCATTTT. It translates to CASSPALASSNQPQHF.

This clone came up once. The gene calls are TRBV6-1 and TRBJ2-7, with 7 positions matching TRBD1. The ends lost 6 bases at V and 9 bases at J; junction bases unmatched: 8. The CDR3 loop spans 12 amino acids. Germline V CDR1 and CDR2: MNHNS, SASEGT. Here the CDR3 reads CASSWDRKGQYF. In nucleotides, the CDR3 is TGTGCCAGCAGCTGGGACAGAAAAGGGCAGTACTTC.

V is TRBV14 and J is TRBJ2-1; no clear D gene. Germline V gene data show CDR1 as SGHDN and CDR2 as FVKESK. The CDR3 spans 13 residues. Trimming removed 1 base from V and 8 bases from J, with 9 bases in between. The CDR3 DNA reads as TGTGCCAGCAGCCAAGCCTCAGGTTATGAGCAGTTCTTC. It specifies CASSQASGYEQFF.

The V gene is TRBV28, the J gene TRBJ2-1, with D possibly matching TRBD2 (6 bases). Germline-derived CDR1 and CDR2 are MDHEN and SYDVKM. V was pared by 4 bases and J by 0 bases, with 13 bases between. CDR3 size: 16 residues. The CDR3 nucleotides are TGTGCCAGCAGTTCCCTAGCGCCAGACTCCTACAATGAGCAGTTCTTC. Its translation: CASSSLAPDSYNEQFF.

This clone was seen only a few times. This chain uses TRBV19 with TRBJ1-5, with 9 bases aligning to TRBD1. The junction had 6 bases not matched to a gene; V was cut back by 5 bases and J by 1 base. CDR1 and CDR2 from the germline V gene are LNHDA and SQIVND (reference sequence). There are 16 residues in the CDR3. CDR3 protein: CASSAPTGGSNQPQHF. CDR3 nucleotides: TGTGCCAGTAGTGCCCCGACAGGGGGAAGCAATCAGCCCCAGCATTTT.

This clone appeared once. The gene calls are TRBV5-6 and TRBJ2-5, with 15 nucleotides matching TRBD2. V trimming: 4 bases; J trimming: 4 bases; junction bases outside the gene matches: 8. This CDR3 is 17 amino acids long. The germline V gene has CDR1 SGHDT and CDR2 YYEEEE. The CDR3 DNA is TGTGCCAGCAGCCCCGGACTAGCGGGGGGGCATCGAGAGACCCAGTACTTC. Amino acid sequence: CASSPGLAGGHRETQYF.

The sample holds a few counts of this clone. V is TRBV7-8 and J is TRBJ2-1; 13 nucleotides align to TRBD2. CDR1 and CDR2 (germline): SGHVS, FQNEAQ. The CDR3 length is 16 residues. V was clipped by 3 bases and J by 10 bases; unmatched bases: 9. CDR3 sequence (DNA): TGTGCCAGCAGCTTTACTAGCGGGGGGGCAACAGAAGAGCAGTTCTTC. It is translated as CASSFTSGGATEEQFF.

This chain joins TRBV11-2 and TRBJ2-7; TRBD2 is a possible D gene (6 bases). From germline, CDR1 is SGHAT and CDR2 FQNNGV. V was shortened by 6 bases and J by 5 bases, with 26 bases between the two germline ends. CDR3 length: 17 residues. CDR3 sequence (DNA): TGTGCCAGCAGAACTAGTCGGGGGATGCAATTCACGGACGAGCAGTACTTC. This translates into CASRTSRGMQFTDEQYF.

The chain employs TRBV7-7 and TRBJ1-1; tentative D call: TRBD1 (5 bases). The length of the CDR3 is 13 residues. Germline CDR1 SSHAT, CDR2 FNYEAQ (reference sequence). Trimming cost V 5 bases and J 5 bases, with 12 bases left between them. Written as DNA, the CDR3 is TGTGCCAGCAGCACCATCCCAGGGACTGAAGCTTTCTTT. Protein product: CASSTIPGTEAFF.

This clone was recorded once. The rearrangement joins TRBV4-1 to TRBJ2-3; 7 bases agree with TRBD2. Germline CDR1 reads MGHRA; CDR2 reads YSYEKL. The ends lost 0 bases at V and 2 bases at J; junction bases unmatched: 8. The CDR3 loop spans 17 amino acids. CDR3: CASSQETSGTFTDTQYF. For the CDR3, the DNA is TGCGCCAGCAGCCAAGAAACAAGCGGGACCTTCACAGATACGCAGTATTTT.

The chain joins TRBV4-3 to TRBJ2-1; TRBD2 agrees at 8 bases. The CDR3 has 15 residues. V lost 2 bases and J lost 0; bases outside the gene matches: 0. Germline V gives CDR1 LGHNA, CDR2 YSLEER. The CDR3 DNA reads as TGCGCCAGCAGCCAAAGCGGGAGCTCCTACAATGAGCAGTTCTTC. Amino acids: CASSQSGSSYNEQFF.

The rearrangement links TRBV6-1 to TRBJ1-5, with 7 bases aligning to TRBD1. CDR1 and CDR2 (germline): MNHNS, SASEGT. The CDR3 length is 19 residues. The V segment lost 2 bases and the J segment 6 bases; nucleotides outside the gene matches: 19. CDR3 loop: CASSERNLRRGPIVQPQHF. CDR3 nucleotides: TGTGCCAGCAGTGAAAGGAACCTGCGTAGGGGGCCTATAGTTCAGCCCCAGCATTTT.

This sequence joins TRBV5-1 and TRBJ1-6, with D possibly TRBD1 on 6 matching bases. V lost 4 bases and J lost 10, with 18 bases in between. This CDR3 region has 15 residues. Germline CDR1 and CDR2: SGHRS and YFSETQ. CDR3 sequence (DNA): TGCGCCAGCAGCGTTGGACAGAAAGGAGGCTCACCCCTCCACTTT. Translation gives CASSVGQKGGSPLHF.